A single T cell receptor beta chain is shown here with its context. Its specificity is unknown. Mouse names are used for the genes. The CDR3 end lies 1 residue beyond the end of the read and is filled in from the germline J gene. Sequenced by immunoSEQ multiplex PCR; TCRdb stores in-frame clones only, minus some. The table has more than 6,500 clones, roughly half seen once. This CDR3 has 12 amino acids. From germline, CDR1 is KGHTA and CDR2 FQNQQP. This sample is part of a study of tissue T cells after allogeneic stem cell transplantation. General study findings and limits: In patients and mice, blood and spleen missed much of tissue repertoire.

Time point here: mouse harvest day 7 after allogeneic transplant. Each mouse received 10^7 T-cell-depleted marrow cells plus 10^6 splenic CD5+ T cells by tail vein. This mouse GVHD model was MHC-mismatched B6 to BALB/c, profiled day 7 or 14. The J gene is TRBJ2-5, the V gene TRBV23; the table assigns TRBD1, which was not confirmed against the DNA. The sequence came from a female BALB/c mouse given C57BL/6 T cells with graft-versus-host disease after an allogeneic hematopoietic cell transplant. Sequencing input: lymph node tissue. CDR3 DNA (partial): TGCTCCAGCAGTCAATCGACAGGCACCCAGTAC. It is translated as CSSSQSTGTQY. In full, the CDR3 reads CSSSQSTGTQYF.